The 27 T cell receptor beta chains below were found in one sample sequenced in a study of blood T cell repertoires in COVID-19. The data were produced by immunoSEQ multiplex PCR, yet TCRdb's version contains in-frame clones alone and is incomplete. The sample holds about 300,000 clones, approximately 89% seen once. The sequencing input was peripheral blood. The source is a woman under 40 who had recovered from COVID-19.

This clone was seen once. V is TRBV6-2 or TRBV6-3 and J is TRBJ2-7, with 9 bases fitting TRBD1. Trimming at V came to 6 bases and at J to 2 bases, leaving 5 bases not matched to a gene. The CDR3 consists of 14 residues. CDR1 is MNHEY and CDR2 is SVGEGT in the germline V gene. This CDR3 reads CASSGQGTAYEQYF. The CDR3 DNA is TGTGCCAGCAGCGGACAGGGGACGGCCTACGAGCAGTACTTC.

The chain couples TRBV11-1 to TRBJ1-5; D unresolved. There are 13 residues in the CDR3. Germline CDR1 is SGHAT and CDR2 is FQDESV (reference sequence). Trimming shortened V by 5 bases and J by 7 bases, and 12 bases separated the two germline ends. CDR3 DNA sequence: TGTGCCAGCAGCGGACTCCCGGGACAGCCCCAGCATTTT. This codes for CASSGLPGQPQHF.

The chain employs TRBV29-1 and TRBJ1-2, with D hard to call. The CDR3 is 12 amino acids. Germline values: CDR1 SQVTM, CDR2 ANQGSEA. V lost 4 bases and J 2 bases, leaving 8 bases between the germline ends. The CDR3 DNA is TGCAGCGTTGTATCCGGGAACTATGGCTACACCTTC. This gives the protein CSVVSGNYGYTF.

The rearrangement uses TRBV30 and TRBJ1-2; no definite D call. V lost 5 bases and J 8 bases, leaving 15 bases between the germline ends. Germline V gives CDR1 GTSNPN, CDR2 SVGIG (reference sequence). The CDR3 runs to 12 residues. This CDR3 is CAWGYGVWGYTF. In DNA, the CDR3 is TGTGCCTGGGGTTACGGGGTTTGGGGCTACACCTTC.

CDR3 amino acids: CASRRGNTEAFF. The CDR3 nucleotides are TGTGCCAGTAGAAGGGGAAACACTGAAGCTTTCTTT. The chain employs TRBV19 and TRBJ1-1; a weak D match, TRBD1 (5 bases). The V gene lost 6 bases and the J gene lost 2 bases, with 7 bases spanning the gap. The CDR3 extends over 12 amino acids. CDR1 is LNHDA, CDR2 SQIVND, per germline (reference sequence). The whole variable domain, remainder taken from reference TRBV19 and TRBJ1-1, is DGGITQSPKYLFRKEGQNVTLSCEQNLNHDAMYWYRQDPGQGLRLIYYSQIVNDFQKGDIAEGYSVSREKKESFPLTVTSAQKNPTAFYLCASRRGNTEAFFGQGTRLTVV.

The V and J genes are TRBV4-2 and TRBJ1-5; D might be TRBD1 (5 bases). This CDR3 region has 15 residues. V lost 0 bases and J 2 bases, leaving 8 bases between the germline ends. Germline CDR1 and CDR2: LGHNA and YNFKEQ. The CDR3 DNA sequence: TGTGCCAGCAGCCAAGACGGGGGACGCAATCAGCCCCAGCATTTT. Translation: CASSQDGGRNQPQHF.

In its sample, this clone was seen a few times. V usage is TRBV18 and J usage is TRBJ1-3; weak D call: TRBD1 (5 bases). Trimming took off 3 bases at V and 4 bases at J, with 16 bases between the two ends. The CDR3 totals 16 residues. Germline V gene sequence: CDR1 KGHSH, CDR2 LQKENI. The CDR3 coding sequence is TGTGCCAGCTCACCCAGTGCCAGGGTGGCCGGAAACACCATATATTTT. This sequence encodes CASSPSARVAGNTIYF. The entire variable domain, with the rest obtained from reference TRBV18 and TRBJ1-3, is as follows: NAGVMQNPRHLVRRRGQEARLRCSPMKGHSHVYWYRQLPEEGLKFMVYLQKENIIDESGMPKERFSAEFPKEGPSILRIQQVVRGDSAAYFCASSPSARVAGNTIYFGEGSWLTVV.

This chain uses TRBV11-2 with TRBJ2-5, with D possibly being TRBD2 (5 bases). The germline V and J ends were trimmed by 1 base and 5 bases, with 14 bases remaining between them. The CDR3 length is 15 residues. CDR1 SGHAT and CDR2 FQNNGV come from the germline V gene. The CDR3 reads CASSLAGYSGETQYF. In nucleotides, the CDR3 is TGTGCCAGCAGCTTAGCCGGATATTCGGGGGAGACCCAGTACTTC.

This clone was seen just once. This CDR3 is also generated by other DNA sequences in the sample. The chain combines TRBV19 with TRBJ2-3; 9 bases map to TRBD1. CDR3 length: 13 amino acids. V dropped 9 bases and J dropped 1; count of bases not matched to a gene: 2. Per germline, CDR1 LNHDA and CDR2 SQIVND (reference sequence). The CDR3 region is CASRDRGTDTQYF. The CDR3 nucleotides read TGTGCCAGCCGGGACAGGGGCACAGATACGCAGTATTTT. Full variable domain (remainder filled in from reference TRBV19 and TRBJ2-3): DGGITQSPKYLFRKEGQNVTLSCEQNLNHDAMYWYRQDPGQGLRLIYYSQIVNDFQKGDIAEGYSVSREKKESFPLTVTSAQKNPTAFYLCASRDRGTDTQYFGPGTRLTVL.

This sequence joins TRBV19 and TRBJ2-1; TRBD1 might be the D (5 bases). The CDR3 is made up of 15 amino acids. The germline CDR1 and CDR2 sequences are LNHDA and SQIVND (reference sequence). Trimming removed 0 bases at V and 3 bases at J, with 9 bases between. The CDR3 reads CASSIETADYNEQFF. CDR3 DNA: TGTGCCAGTAGTATAGAGACAGCCGACTACAATGAGCAGTTCTTC.

The V and J genes are TRBV20-1 and TRBJ1-1; D uncertain. The V and J ends lost 1 base and 5 bases respectively, with 5 bases between them. Germline V gives CDR1 DFQATT, CDR2 SNEGSKA (reference sequence). The CDR3 loop spans 11 amino acids. CDR3 bases: TGCAGTGCTAGAGGTCTGACTGAAGCTTTCTTT. This codes for CSARGLTEAFF.

This chain uses TRBV5-1 with TRBJ2-5; 10 bases line up with TRBD1. This CDR3 comprises 14 residues. CDR1 is SGHRS, CDR2 YFSETQ, per germline. V shed 3 bases, J shed 4 bases, and the junction held 3 bases outside the gene matches. The chain's CDR3 is CASSSGTGAETQYF. Here the CDR3 DNA reads TGCGCCAGCAGCTCGGGGACAGGGGCAGAGACCCAGTACTTC.

This rearrangement joins TRBV7-2 to TRBJ1-1; no clear D. This CDR3 is 11 amino acids long. V was trimmed by 3 bases and J by 8 bases, leaving 7 bases between them. Germline values: CDR1 SGHTA, CDR2 FQGNSA. CDR3 in amino acids: CASSFRLEAFF. Written as DNA, the CDR3 is TGTGCCAGCAGCTTCAGACTAGAAGCTTTCTTT. The complete variable domain, with remaining parts taken from reference TRBV7-2 and TRBJ1-1, reads GAGVSQSPSNKVTEKGKDVELRCDPISGHTALYWYRQSLGQGLEFLIYFQGNSAPDKSGLPSDRFSAERTGGSVSTLTIQRTQQEDSAVYLCASSFRLEAFFGQGTRLTVV.

Only one count was recorded for this clone. The J gene is TRBJ1-2, the V gene TRBV6-5; perhaps TRBD1 as D (6 bases). The CDR3 spans 12 residues. Trimming left V 9 bases short and J 4 bases short, with 12 bases between. Germline values: CDR1 MNHEY, CDR2 SVGAGI. DNA for the CDR3: TGTGCCAGTGGGGGGGCCTTCTATGGCTACACCTTC. Encoded protein: CASGGAFYGYTF.

The gene calls are TRBV5-1 and TRBJ2-3; 7 positions match TRBD1. Trimming removed 4 bases from V and 4 bases from J; junction bases left unmatched: 12. CDR3 length: 16 amino acids. Germline loops: CDR1 SGHRS, CDR2 YFSETQ. CDR3 sequence: CASSGGRGHSADTQYF. CDR3 bases: TGCGCCAGCAGCGGCGGAAGGGGGCACAGCGCAGATACGCAGTATTTT. The variable domain in full, with the rest retrieved from reference TRBV5-1 and TRBJ2-3, is KAGVTQTPRYLIKTRGQQVTLSCSPISGHRSVSWYQQTPGQGLQFLFEYFSETQRNKGNFPGRFSGRQFSNSRSEMNVSTLELGDSALYLCASSGGRGHSADTQYFGPGTRLTVL.

The genes are TRBV6-1 and TRBJ2-3; 10 bases align to TRBD1. After removal of 4 bases from V and 4 bases from J, the junction contained 14 bases not matched to a gene. The CDR3 runs 18 residues. Germline V CDR1 and CDR2: MNHNS, SASEGT. The DNA of the CDR3 is TGTGCCAGCAGTGGTACTCCTCCGACAGGGGGCTGGGCAGATACGCAGTATTTT. It is translated as CASSGTPPTGGWADTQYF.

In this sample, this clone turned up a few times. The chain links TRBV6-6 to TRBJ1-4; D is perhaps TRBD1 (5 bases). Germline V lookup: CDR1 MNHNY, CDR2 SVGAGI (reference sequence). V was shortened by 10 bases and J by 0 bases, with 18 bases between the two germline ends. The CDR3 has 16 residues. The chain's CDR3 is CATFREGDATNEKLFF. DNA for the CDR3: TGTGCCACATTCAGGGAAGGGGATGCAACTAATGAAAAACTGTTTTTT.

V usage is TRBV7-2 and J usage is TRBJ2-5, with TRBD2 as a possible D gene (6 bases). The CDR3 covers 14 residues. Germline V gene lookup returns CDR1 SGHTA and CDR2 FQGNSA. The V and J ends lost 1 base and 5 bases respectively, with 11 bases between them. CDR3 nucleotide sequence: TGTGCCAGCAGCTTAGGGGGACTGGTGGAGACCCAGTACTTC. It encodes CASSLGGLVETQYF.

Written as DNA, the CDR3 is TGTGCCAGCTCACCACGAGGGTCCTACGAGCAGTACTTC. Amino acids: CASSPRGSYEQYF. The rearrangement uses TRBV18 and TRBJ2-7, with D perhaps TRBD2 (5 bases). CDR1 and CDR2 from the germline V gene are KGHSH and LQKENI. CDR3 length equals 13 residues. With 1 base removed from V and 1 base from J, the gap between germline ends came to 5 bases.

The chain employs TRBV7-2 and TRBJ2-1, with D uncertain. V lost 2 bases and J lost 0, with 5 bases in between. This CDR3 is 14 amino acids long. Germline CDR1 is SGHTA and CDR2 is FQGNSA. The CDR3 is CASSLQISYNEQFF. In DNA form, the CDR3 reads TGTGCCAGCAGCTTACAGATCTCCTACAATGAGCAGTTCTTC.

The rearrangement joins TRBV5-4 to TRBJ2-7; TRBD1 aligns across 8 bases. Germline V lookup: CDR1 SGHNT, CDR2 YYREEE (reference sequence). The CDR3 has 14 amino acids. Trimming removed 4 bases from V and 3 bases from J; junction bases left unmatched: 6. The CDR3 reads CASSLGQVGYEQYF. CDR3 sequence (DNA): TGTGCCAGCAGCCTGGGACAGGTTGGCTACGAGCAGTACTTC.

The chain combines TRBV19 with TRBJ2-1; D may be TRBD2 (6 bases). V lost 3 bases and J 4 bases, leaving 16 bases between the germline ends. The CDR3 covers 16 residues. Per the germline V gene, CDR1 is LNHDA and CDR2 is SQIVND (reference sequence). The CDR3 nucleotides read TGTGCCAGTAGTATTAGCGGCGCCCCCCGGTACAATGAGCAGTTCTTC. Residues: CASSISGAPRYNEQFF.

The chain carries TRBV5-1 and TRBJ1-1; 7 positions agree with TRBD1. CDR3 length: 14 amino acids. The V segment lost 4 bases and the J segment 5 bases; nucleotides outside the gene matches: 8. Germline-derived CDR1 and CDR2 are SGHRS and YFSETQ. The CDR3 bases are TGCGCCAGCAGCGCACAGGGGTCTGGGACTGAAGCTTTCTTT. Encoded protein: CASSAQGSGTEAFF.

This CDR3 is CASSTAGPYNEQFF. DNA of the CDR3: TGTGCCAGCAGTACCGCGGGACCATACAATGAGCAGTTCTTC. This rearrangement joins TRBV6-2 or TRBV6-3 to TRBJ2-1; perhaps TRBD2 as D (6 bases). The CDR3 contains 14 residues. The V gene's germline CDR1 is MNHEY and CDR2 SVGEGT. With 5 bases removed from V and 4 bases from J, the gap between germline ends came to 12 bases.

The CDR3 bases are TGTGCCAGCAGCGCCGGACTAGCGGGTTTGGGGACCCAGTACTTC. This gives the protein CASSAGLAGLGTQYF. The rearrangement uses TRBV9 and TRBJ2-5, with 11 nucleotides matching TRBD2. The CDR3 is 15 residues long. Germline trimming cut 3 bases from V and 7 bases from J; bases unmatched to any gene: 8. The V gene's germline CDR1 is SGDLS and CDR2 YYNGEE.

The V call is TRBV12-3 or TRBV12-4, the J call TRBJ1-1, with TRBD1 as a possible D gene (6 bases). V was trimmed by 5 bases and J by 11 bases, leaving 18 bases between them. This CDR3 has 13 amino acids. The CDR3 is CASSVQGPGEAFF. The CDR3 coding sequence is TGTGCCAGCAGTGTACAGGGCCCTGGAGAGGCTTTCTTT.

The V call is TRBV7-9, the J call TRBJ1-5; weak D call: TRBD1 (6 bases). CDR1 SEHNR and CDR2 FQNEAQ come from the germline V gene (reference sequence). V lost 5 bases to trimming and J lost 5 bases, with 16 bases between them. The CDR3 sequence is 15 residues long. The CDR3 sequence: CASSDGTFGDQPQHF. The CDR3 region has the DNA TGTGCCAGCAGCGACGGGACATTCGGAGATCAGCCCCAGCATTTT.